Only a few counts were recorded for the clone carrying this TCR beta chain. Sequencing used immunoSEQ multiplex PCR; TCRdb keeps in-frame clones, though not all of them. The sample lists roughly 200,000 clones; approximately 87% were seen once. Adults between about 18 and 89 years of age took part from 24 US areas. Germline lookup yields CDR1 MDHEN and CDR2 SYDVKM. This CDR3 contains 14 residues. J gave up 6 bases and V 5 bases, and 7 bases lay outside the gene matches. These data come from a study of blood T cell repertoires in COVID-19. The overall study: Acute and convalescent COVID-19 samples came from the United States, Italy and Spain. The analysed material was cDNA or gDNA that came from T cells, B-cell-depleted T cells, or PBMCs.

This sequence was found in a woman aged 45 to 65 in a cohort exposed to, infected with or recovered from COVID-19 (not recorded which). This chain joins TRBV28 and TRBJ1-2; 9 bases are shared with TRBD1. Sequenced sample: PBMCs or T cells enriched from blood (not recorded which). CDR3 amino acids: CASSKDRGLNGYTF. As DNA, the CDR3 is TGTGCCAGCAGTAAGGACAGGGGACTCAATGGCTACACCTTC.